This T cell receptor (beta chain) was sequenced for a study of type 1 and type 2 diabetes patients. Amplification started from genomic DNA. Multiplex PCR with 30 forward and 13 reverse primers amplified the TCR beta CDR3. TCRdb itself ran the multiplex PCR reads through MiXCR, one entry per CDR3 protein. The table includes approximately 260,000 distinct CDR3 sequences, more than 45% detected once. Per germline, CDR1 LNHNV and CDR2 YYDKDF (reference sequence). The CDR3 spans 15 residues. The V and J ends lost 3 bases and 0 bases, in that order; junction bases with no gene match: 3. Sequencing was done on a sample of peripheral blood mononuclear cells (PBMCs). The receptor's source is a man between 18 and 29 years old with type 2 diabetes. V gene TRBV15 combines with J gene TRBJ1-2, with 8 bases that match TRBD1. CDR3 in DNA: TGTGCCACCAGCAGGGGGACAGGCGCTAACTATGGCTACACCTTC. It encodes CATSRGTGANYGYTF.